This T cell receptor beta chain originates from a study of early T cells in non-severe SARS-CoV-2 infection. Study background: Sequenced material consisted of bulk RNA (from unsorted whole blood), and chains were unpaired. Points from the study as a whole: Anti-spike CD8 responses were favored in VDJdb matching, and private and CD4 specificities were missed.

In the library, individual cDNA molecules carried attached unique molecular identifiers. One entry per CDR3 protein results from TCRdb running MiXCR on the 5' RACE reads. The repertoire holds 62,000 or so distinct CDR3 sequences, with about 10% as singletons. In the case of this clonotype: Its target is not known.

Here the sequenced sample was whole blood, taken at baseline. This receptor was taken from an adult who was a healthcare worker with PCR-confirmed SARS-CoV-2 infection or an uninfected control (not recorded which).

CDR3 amino acids: CATSNGAETQYF. CDR3 bases: TGTGCCACTTCAAATGGGGCGGAGACCCAGTACTTC. The chain uses TRBV11-1 and TRBJ2-5; weak D call: TRBD1 (5 bases). The V and J ends lost 10 bases and 5 bases respectively, with 14 bases between them. This CDR3 has 12 residues. Germline V gene sequence: CDR1 SGHAT, CDR2 FQDESV (reference sequence). Variable domain in full (rest from reference TRBV11-1 and TRBJ2-5): EAEVAQSPRYKITEKSQAVAFWCDPISGHATLYWYRQILGQGPELLVQFQDESVVDDSQLPKDRFSAERLKGVDSTLKIQPAELGDSAMYLCATSNGAETQYFGPGTRLLVL.